The source of this T cell receptor (beta chain) is a study of blood T cells in healthy people across ages. Through a sample-barcoded 5' primer and a J-beta primer mix, a second PCR was run for roughly 7 to 12 cycles. MiXCR was run by TCRdb on the 5' RACE reads, yielding one entry per CDR3 protein. In the table there are about 1.5 million distinct CDR3 sequences, approximately 39% of which are singletons. Each sample gave at least 6.5 million isolated PBMCs. Study-wide points: In older individuals, TCR beta diversity per million T cells was lower, falling roughly linearly with age.

This clonotype was observed a few times. The antigen remains unidentified. The sequence was collected from a woman under 30 in good health. The sample was blood.

The CDR3 coding sequence is TGCGCCAGCAGCGCCGGGAAGGGATATATGGCTGAAGCTTTCTTT. Its translation is CASSAGKGYMAEAFF. This chain links TRBV4-1 with TRBJ1-1; D uncertain. V gave up 5 bases and J gave up 6 bases, with 19 bases separating them. Looked up from germline, CDR1 is MGHRA and CDR2 is YSYEKL. The CDR3 is 15 amino acids.